The rows below give T cell receptor beta chains drawn from one sample of a study of blood T cell repertoires in COVID-19. The data were produced by immunoSEQ multiplex PCR, yet TCRdb's version contains in-frame clones alone and is incomplete. The sample gives roughly 190,000 clones, over 70% of which show up once; about 6.9% is in the top ten. The specimen sequenced was peripheral blood. These TCRs come from a man aged 55 to 70 with acute or convalescent COVID-19. CDR3s include the opening cysteine and the closing phenylalanine or tryptophan. The D gene is left open where the match is weak. Some rows mark clone size as missing; the rest say once, few, many or name a class of expanded clone.

>NA|TRBV10-3|NA|TRBJ1-2
TGTGCCATCAGTGAGGGGGGGGCAAACTATGGCTACACCTTC
CAISEGGANYGYTF
>TRBD1|TRBV6-2/TRBV6-3|NA|TRBJ2-5
TGTGCCAGCAGTACACAGGGGTACCAAGAGACCCAGTACTTC
CASSTQGYQETQYF
>TRBD2|TRBV30|NA|TRBJ2-7
TGTGCCCGGGGACTAGCGGAGGGCTACGAGCAGTACTTC
CARGLAEGYEQYF
>NA|TRBV9|NA|TRBJ1-2
TGTGCCAGCAGCCCGTCCGGGACATTAATCTATGGCTACACCTTC
CASSPSGTLIYGYTF
>TRBD1|TRBV24-1|NA|TRBJ1-2
TGTGCCACCAGTCTGGGACAGGGGGCCCTTAACTATGGCTACACCTTC
CATSLGQGALNYGYTF
>TRBD2|TRBV30|NA|TRBJ2-5
TGTGCCTGGAGTGTAGGGCTAGCGGGAGGGCCTTGGGAGACCCAGTACTTC
CAWSVGLAGGPWETQYF
>NA|TRBV4-1|NA|TRBJ2-1
TGCGCCAGCAGCCAAGATTCCTTCAAGGGGACACTGACCGCCTACAATGAGCAGTTCTTC
CASSQDSFKGTLTAYNEQFF
>TRBD1|TRBV27|NA|TRBJ1-2
TGTGCCAGCCATCCTACCGGGACAGGGGTCTATGGCTACACCTTC
CASHPTGTGVYGYTF
>NA|TRBV7-2|NA|TRBJ1-2
TGTGCCAGCAGCTATGGGGCAGGGAGGGACTATGGCTACACCTTC
CASSYGAGRDYGYTF
>NA|TRBV7-8|NA|TRBJ2-7
TGTGCCAGCAGCTTAGCACAGGGAGGGAGGGAGCAGTACTTC
CASSLAQGGREQYF
>NA|TRBV4-3|NA|TRBJ2-7
TGCGCCAGCAGCCCTAGACAGTCCTACGAGCAGTACTTC
CASSPRQSYEQYF
>TRBD2|TRBV5-1|NA|TRBJ2-5
TGCGCCAGCGGAAGGGGTTCAAGGACTAGCGGCCAAGAGACCCAGTACTTC
CASGRGSRTSGQETQYF
>NA|TRBV5-1|NA|TRBJ2-3
TGCGCCAGCAGCCAGACAGTCTCTAGCACAGATACGCAGTATTTT
CASSQTVSSTDTQYF
>NA|TRBV29-1|NA|TRBJ2-7
TGCAGCGTTCAAGGGGGGCCCGGGACGGCGAACTACGAGCAGTACTTC
CSVQGGPGTANYEQYF
>NA|TRBV19|NA|TRBJ1-5
TGTGCCAGTCATTCAGGGATCCGCAATCAGCCCCAGCATTTT
CASHSGIRNQPQHF
>NA|TRBV5-1|NA|TRBJ1-2
TGCGCCAGCAGCTTGGTCGGGGGGCAAGACTATGGCTACACCTTC
CASSLVGGQDYGYTF
>NA|TRBV5-1|NA|TRBJ1-4
TGCGCCAGCAGCTTGGCTCAGAATGAAAAACTGTTTTTT
CASSLAQNEKLFF
>TRBD2|TRBV4-2|many|TRBJ2-1
TGTGCCAGCAGCCTTGACCCGGGACTAGCGGGAGGAGGGATAAGTGAGCAGTTCTTC
CASSLDPGLAGGGISEQFF
>TRBD1|TRBV10-3|NA|TRBJ2-7
TGTGCCATCAGTGACTCCAGCCTGGGACAGGGCTCCTACGAGCAGTACTTC
CAISDSSLGQGSYEQYF
>NA|TRBV7-2|NA|TRBJ2-7
TGTGCCAGCAGCTTTCGCCGGGAGTCCTACGAGCAGTACTTC
CASSFRRESYEQYF
>TRBD1|TRBV9|many|TRBJ2-7
TGTGCCAGCAGCAGAGGGACAGGGCTTGGATCCTACGAGCAGTACTTC
CASSRGTGLGSYEQYF
>NA|TRBV24-1|NA|TRBJ2-5
TGTGCCACCAGTGAGTCGTTCGAGACCCAGTACTTC
CATSESFETQYF
>NA|TRBV9|NA|TRBJ1-1
TGTGCCAGCAGCGTCGGTGGTTACACTGAAGCTTTCTTT
CASSVGGYTEAFF
>NA|TRBV6-5|NA|TRBJ1-1
TGTGCCAGCAGGAGGGCAGGGAACACTGAAGCTTTCTTT
CASRRAGNTEAFF
>NA|TRBV5-1|NA|TRBJ1-6
TGCGCCAGCAACACAGGTTCCGATTCACCCCTCCACTTT
CASNTGSDSPLHF
>TRBD1|TRBV9|NA|TRBJ2-2
TGTGCCAGCAGCACGAGGGACAGGAACACCGGGGAGCTGTTTTTT
CASSTRDRNTGELFF
>NA|TRBV10-3|once|TRBJ1-1
TGTGCCATCAGTGTCTCAAGGAGCACTGAAGCTTTCTTT
CAISVSRSTEAFF
>NA|TRBV6-1|once|TRBJ1-5
TGTGCCAGCAGTGAATCCGGGGGACAGCCCCAGCATTTT
CASSESGGQPQHF
>TRBD2|TRBV3-1/TRBV3-2|NA|TRBJ2-6
TGTGCCAGCAGCCACCTTGGACTAGCGGGCTCTGGGGCCAACGTCCTGACTTTC
CASSHLGLAGSGANVLTF
>NA|TRBV3-1/TRBV3-2|NA|TRBJ1-2
TGTGCCAGCAGCCTCCTCAGGGGATACTATGGCTACACCTTC
CASSLLRGYYGYTF
>NA|TRBV7-9|NA|TRBJ1-2
TGTGCCACCAGACAGATCCCAACAGGTTCTAACTATGGCTACACCTTC
CATRQIPTGSNYGYTF
>NA|TRBV3-1/TRBV3-2|few|TRBJ1-4
TGTGCCAGCAGCAGCACAGTTGCAACTAATGAAAAACTGTTTTTT
CASSSTVATNEKLFF
>NA|TRBV6-6|NA|TRBJ1-4
TGTGCCAGCAGTTACATAAACAGGGCAACTAATGAAAAACTGTTTTTT
CASSYINRATNEKLFF
>TRBD1|TRBV27|NA|TRBJ2-1
TGTGCCAGCAGTTTAGGGACAGGAGATACCTATGAGCAGTTCTTC
CASSLGTGDTYEQFF
>TRBD2|TRBV7-3|NA|TRBJ2-1
TGTGCCAGCAGCCTGGCGGGAGCACTGAATGAGCAGTTCTTC
CASSLAGALNEQFF
>TRBD1|TRBV6-2/TRBV6-3|NA|TRBJ1-5
TGTGCCAGCAGTTACAGGGGGCGAAGGCAGCCCCAGCATTTT
CASSYRGRRQPQHF
>TRBD1|TRBV5-1|NA|TRBJ1-1
TGCGCCAGCAGCTCCCAGGGGGCGAACACTGAAGCTTTCTTT
CASSSQGANTEAFF
>TRBD2|TRBV30|NA|TRBJ2-1
TGTGCCTGGAGTGGTTCGGGACTAGAGCAGTTCTTC
CAWSGSGLEQFF
>TRBD1|TRBV7-2|NA|TRBJ1-5
TGTGCCAGCAGCACGACAGGGGGCAATCAGCCCCAGCATTTT
CASSTTGGNQPQHF
>NA|TRBV4-1|NA|TRBJ2-7
TGCGCCAGCAGCCTACATACCCAGGGAAGCTCCTACGAGCAGTACTTC
CASSLHTQGSSYEQYF
>NA|TRBV9|few|TRBJ1-5
TGTGCCAGCAGCGTAACCGGAGACAATCAGCCCCAGCATTTT
CASSVTGDNQPQHF
>NA|TRBV21-1|NA|TRBJ2-1
TGTGCCAGCAGCAATAGTAGAAGGCCTAGCGGGTTCACCTACAATGAGCAGTTCTTC
CASSNSRRPSGFTYNEQFF
>NA|TRBV19|NA|TRBJ1-5
TGTGCCAGTAGTATCGCGGGGGGCAGAGGAAGCAATCAGCCCCAGCATTTT
CASSIAGGRGSNQPQHF
>NA|TRBV19|many|TRBJ1-2
TGTGCCAGTAGTATATTTGCAGGGGCGCCCTATGGCTACACCTTC
CASSIFAGAPYGYTF
>TRBD1|TRBV18|NA|TRBJ1-2
TGTGCCAGCTCACCACCGAGGACAGGGGGAGGGGGCTACACCTTC
CASSPPRTGGGGYTF
>TRBD2|TRBV28|NA|TRBJ2-2
TGTGCCAGCAGTTTGAACCTAATCCCCAGTAGCGGGAATACCGGGGAGCTGTTTTTT
CASSLNLIPSSGNTGELFF
>NA|TRBV9|few|TRBJ2-3
TGTGCCAGCAGCGTAGAGTGGCAGGGGGGTCTAGATACGCAGTATTTT
CASSVEWQGGLDTQYF
>TRBD2|TRBV5-1|NA|TRBJ2-2
TGCGCCAGCAGCTTGTGGGGTACTAGCGGCATCGAATCGAACACCGGGGAGCTGTTTTTT
CASSLWGTSGIESNTGELFF
>NA|TRBV9|NA|TRBJ1-5
TGTGCCAGCAGCGGGATGGTAGACAGTCCCCAGCATTTT
CASSGMVDSPQHF
>NA|TRBV27|few|TRBJ2-7
TGTGCCAGCAGTAGGATCGGGGAAACCTACGAGCAGTACTTC
CASSRIGETYEQYF
>NA|TRBV2|NA|TRBJ2-5
TGTGCCAGCAGTGAATCTGTGGGCACAGCGGTCCACCAAGAGACCCAGTACTTC
CASSESVGTAVHQETQYF
>TRBD2|TRBV19|once|TRBJ2-1
TGTGCCAGTAGTATCGGAACTAGCGGGAGTGGGAATGAGCAGTTCTTC
CASSIGTSGSGNEQFF
>TRBD1|TRBV4-3|NA|TRBJ1-2
TGCGCCAGCAGCCAAGACCTGACAGGGAGGCGGGATGGCTACACCTTC
CASSQDLTGRRDGYTF
>NA|TRBV15|NA|TRBJ2-7
TGTGCCACCAGCAGAGATATGGGGCGGTACGAGCAGTACTTC
CATSRDMGRYEQYF
>NA|TRBV11-2|NA|TRBJ2-6
TGTGCCAGCAGCTTAGGTAGGGGCCACTCTGGGGCCAACGTCCTGACTTTC
CASSLGRGHSGANVLTF